This T cell receptor beta chain was recovered during a study of cytomegalovirus exposure and HLA in healthy donors. PCR involved 60 Vbeta and 13 Jbeta primers. Produced via immunoSEQ multiplex PCR; TCRdb's table is partial and in-frame only. The sample carries roughly 180,000 clones, approximately 81% recorded once. As concerns this clone: The antigen is unknown.

Points from the study as a whole: The study flagged about 150 TCR beta chains as cytomegalovirus-associated. Specific recognition of CMV antigens was confirmed in vitro for a few chains (all CMV-associated). When analyzed later, a missense DCLRE1C variant was found to be linked to TCR beta V- and J-gene trimming.

The sample comprised PBMCs. This receptor was taken from a male donor in good health and CMV-seronegative.

The chain's CDR3 is CASSVLAVSSYEQYF. The CDR3, as DNA: TGTGCCAGCAGTGTACTAGCGGTGAGCTCCTACGAGCAGTACTTC. This chain joins TRBV28 and TRBJ2-7; TRBD2 aligns across 8 bases. V was clipped by 5 bases and J by 0 bases; unmatched bases: 6. Germline-derived CDR1 and CDR2 are MDHEN and SYDVKM. The CDR3 spans 15 residues.